The following is a TCR beta chain sequence with its context. Its specific antigen is unknown. Base qualities are not recorded, but no much larger clone differs from it by a single base. According to the germline V gene, CDR1 reads KGHSH and CDR2 reads LQKENI. V and J lose 2 bases and 0 bases, and a span of 14 bases separates them. Spanning cysteine to phenylalanine, the CDR3 consists of 17 amino acids. Of the read, only the CDR3 DNA is kept; its 51 bases are in frame from base 1. This sample was included in a study of shared clonotypes between healthy human individuals (dated by TCRdb to between 2020 and 2021). About the investigation overall: Two women and a few men aged 18 to 49 years were included in the cohort. For each donor, three plates each were used for CD4 naive and CD4 memory, two plates were used for CD8 naive, and one plate was used for CD8 memory. To estimate repertoire size and how much clonotypes are shared between individuals, the study performed deep sequencing of blood TCR repertoires from a few healthy adults. Different laboratories and diverse techniques were used to prepare libraries and sequence TCR repertoires, to increase sequencing depth and limit assay-specific biases. Per donor, leukapheresis produced somewhere between about 0.94 and 9.5 billion PBMCs.

Using the deep immunoSEQ assay, TCR CDR3 regions were amplified from genomic DNA by multiplex PCR. Genomic DNA extracted from each cell subset was distributed evenly over all wells of several immunoSEQ 96-well plates, and each plate served as one replicate. For sorted subsets, roughly 200 ng of genomic DNA, equivalent to around 31,000 T cell genomes, went into each replicate PCR. The purified libraries were quantified using a Qubit 3.0 fluorometer, sized with a Bioanalyzer 2100, and then quantified again using the KAPA Library Quantification kit. Every immunoSEQ 96-well plate was sequenced on a dedicated single-read 150-cycle Illumina NextSeq 550 flow cell. The authors processed their data as follows. Because the immunoSEQ output included only junctional sequences and no quality scores, the filtering could not be the same as the filtering used for full-length reads. Sequences were annotated with PyIR, a Python wrapper for IgBLAST v1.9, using IMGT germline references to assign V/J genes and CDR3. Any read was removed if the V/J assignment was weak (E-value above 1e-6), the CDR3 was missing, or the read contained stop codons, out-of-frame junctions, or ambiguous translated residues. V3J clonotypes were defined by identical inferred V gene, J gene, and CDR3 amino acid sequence. To compute the percentage overlap between repertoires, the number of shared unique clonotypes was divided by the size of the smaller repertoire. Richness of each repertoire was evaluated using RTK rarefaction, the Chao1 estimator, and Recon v2.1 estimates of unobserved clonotypes. OLGA was used to compute generation probabilities for all TCRbeta clonotypes that the gDNA method yielded from a handful of donors. TCRdb took over this immuneACCESS table, retaining in-frame rearrangements with V and J assigned. Such tables are incomplete; in checked studies, under half of the missing clones stem from an unresolved V gene, and the remainder is unexplained. V, J and clone size reflect that table, while D and trimming were determined from the DNA. The sample has approximately 2,000,000 clones on record, about nine tenths of them singletons. The ten largest clones capture about 0.41% of the sample.

Donors were healthy HIV-negative adults with no recently reported acute infections or vaccinations. Only Caucasian adults living in Nashville, Tennessee, USA were represented among the donors. Magnetic negative selection was used to enrich CD4+ T cells, after which naive cells were positively selected on CD45RA and the negative fraction became the memory subset. Blood was collected by leukapheresis, and PBMCs were isolated by Ficoll-Histopaque density gradient centrifugation and then cryopreserved in liquid nitrogen vapor phase. Purity and quantity of every magnetically sorted T cell population were checked by analytical flow cytometry. Genomic DNA was isolated from every sorted fraction and measured by UV absorbance on a Nanodrop 2000c. Broader findings and caveats from the paper: Only blood was sampled, and tissue TCR repertoires likely differ from those in blood. Pairwise subsampling indicated that sequencing depth was expected to affect the degree of clonotype sharing among donors. Because the study included only a small number of donors, the genetic and exposure-history diversity represented was limited. Higher generation probabilities were observed for clonotypes shared by all four sorted-subset donors than for non-shared clonotypes. About 5% of naive CD4, 3.5% of naive CD8, approximately 2% of memory CD4, and 0.4% of memory CD8 clonotypes were shared across several donors. Naive subsets generally had larger estimated clonotype richness than memory subsets. Incomplete sequencing was indicated by rarefaction of sorted-subset datasets, despite the large sequencing depth.

The V and J segments used are TRBV18 and TRBJ1-5; the D segment cannot be called with confidence. This sequence was found in a man between 18 and 29 years old in good health. Some clones in this sample may be carry-over from other donors' samples. Sample: naive CD4+ T cells from PBMCs. What this sample's cell subset or site label stands for: CD45RA+ positively selected. The CDR3 protein: CASSPDSGVYSNQPQHF. The base sequence is TGTGCCAGCTCACCAGATTCGGGAGTTTATAGCAATCAGCCCCAGCATTTT.